The entry below gives a single T cell receptor (beta chain) sequence along with its context. Per the germline V gene, CDR1 is GTSNPN and CDR2 is SVGIG (reference sequence). This CDR3 is 16 amino acids long. The V end was cut by 0 bases, the J end by 4 bases, with 16 bases between. Clones were read by immunoSEQ multiplex PCR, and TCRdb kept only the in-frame ones, dropping some. The sample includes over 65,000 clones, 68% of them seen just once. The data stem from a study of cytotoxic CD8 clonotypes in ibrutinib-treated CLL. Overall study: The patient breakdown showed approximately 11 relapsed/refractory and around 16 treatment-naive cases, with approximately 18 IGHV unmutated. Samples yielded averages of 250,000 or so productive templates and about 100,000 productive rearrangements.

Investigators sourced around 1.9 micrograms of genomic DNA from cryopreserved PBMCs for TCR beta libraries. The sequence was obtained from a human donor with chronic lymphocytic leukemia. Specimen: PBMCs, collected after 12 months of ibrutinib treatment. The V and J genes are TRBV30 and TRBJ1-3; D call uncertain. The CDR3 loop reads CAWSVLGFSEGNTIYF. The CDR3 DNA reads TGTGCCTGGAGTGTACTGGGCTTTTCGGAGGGAAACACCATATATTTT. Combining the CDR3 with reference TRBV30 and TRBJ1-3 gives the whole variable domain SQTIHQWPATLVQPVGSPLSLECTVEGTSNPNLYWYRQAAGRGLQLLFYSVGIGQISSEVPQNLSASRPQDRQFILSSKKLLLSDSGFYLCAWSVLGFSEGNTIYFGEGSWLTVV.